These T cell receptor beta chains were read from a single sample in a study of blood T cell repertoires in COVID-19. TCRdb keeps only in-frame clones here, not all; method: immunoSEQ multiplex PCR. The table records approximately 230,000 clones, about 90% of them present only once. What was sequenced was PBMCs or T cells enriched from blood (not recorded which). All receptors come from a woman between 18 and 29 years old who had recovered from COVID-19. Each CDR3 is given with its conserved first and last residue. D genes are given only for firm matches. Size is stated for part of the rows, as once, few or many counts, or as a class when the clone is expanded.

clone_size j_call d_call v_call cdr3_nt cdr3_aa
- TRBJ1-2 - TRBV11-3 TGTGCCAGCAGCTCGCGGGACTCCTATGGCTACACCTTC CASSSRDSYGYTF
- TRBJ1-6 - TRBV28 TGTGCCAGCATGGCCCAGGGCAGTGGGACACCCCTCCACTTT CASMAQGSGTPLHF
- TRBJ2-3 - TRBV24-1 TGTGCCACCATGAATAGCGGAGGAAATACGCAGTATTTT CATMNSGGNTQYF
- TRBJ2-5 - TRBV7-9 TGTGCCAGCAGCTTCGACGGGAGACACCAAGAGACCCAGTACTTC CASSFDGRHQETQYF
- TRBJ2-2 - TRBV2 TGTGCCAGCAGTGTGGACAGAGCCCCGAACACCGGGGAGCTGTTTTTT CASSVDRAPNTGELFF
- TRBJ1-2 TRBD1 TRBV3-1/TRBV3-2 TGTGCCAGCAGCCAAGGGACAGGTAGCTATGGCTACACCTTC CASSQGTGSYGYTF
- TRBJ1-1 - TRBV28 TGTGCCAGCAGTTTACGAGTGGGAGAGGCTTTCTTT CASSLRVGEAFF
- TRBJ2-6 - TRBV28 TGTGCCAGCACTCTCGGGGGCTCTGGGGCCAACGTCCTGACTTTC CASTLGGSGANVLTF
many TRBJ2-1 - TRBV6-5 TGTGCCAGCAGTCTAGACGGAAACGATAACAATGAGCAGTTCTTC CASSLDGNDNNEQFF
- TRBJ2-3 - TRBV7-8 TGTGCCAGCAGCTTATCTGACCCGGGGGACACAGATACGCAGTATTTT CASSLSDPGDTDTQYF
- TRBJ1-2 - TRBV28 TGTGCCAGCAGTATTTTTAGGTTTTTCAGGGGCGAAGAGAATGGCTACACCTTC CASSIFRFFRGEENGYTF
- TRBJ1-2 - TRBV9 TGTGCCAGCAGCGTCGAGATCTCAGGGTTTCGTGGCTACACCTTC CASSVEISGFRGYTF
few TRBJ1-3 - TRBV9 TGTGCCAGCAGCGTAGGGGTCGGGTCGGATGGAAACACCATATATTTT CASSVGVGSDGNTIYF
- TRBJ1-3 - TRBV7-9 TGTGCCAGCGGGGGTTACAGGGAAGGTTCTGGAAACACCATATATTTT CASGGYREGSGNTIYF
- TRBJ2-7 TRBD1 TRBV28 TGTGCCAGCACTGATCCGGGACAGGGGGCCTACGAGCAGTACTTC CASTDPGQGAYEQYF
- TRBJ1-2 - TRBV28 TGTGCCAGCAGAAAGCACAGGGAGTCTAACTATGGCTACACCTTC CASRKHRESNYGYTF
- TRBJ2-7 TRBD1 TRBV18 TGTGCCAGCTCACCACTGACAGGGATCATAAACGAGCAGTACTTC CASSPLTGIINEQYF
- TRBJ1-5 - TRBV10-3 TGTGCCATCAGTGACAGGGTAGGAGGGTTCGGGCAGCCCCAGCATTTT CAISDRVGGFGQPQHF
- TRBJ1-2 - TRBV19 TGTGCCAGTAGTAAGGAGGGATGGACTAACTATGGCTACACCTTC CASSKEGWTNYGYTF
- TRBJ2-7 - TRBV5-1 TGCGCCAGCAGCTTGGATGGGCGAACCTACGAGCAGTACTTC CASSLDGRTYEQYF
- TRBJ1-2 TRBD1 TRBV3-1/TRBV3-2 TGTGCCAGCAGCTTCACAGGGGCTGGGTATGGCTACACCTTC CASSFTGAGYGYTF
- TRBJ2-7 - TRBV11-2 TGTGCCAGCAGCGACAGGAGCAGGGACTACGAGCAGTACTTC CASSDRSRDYEQYF
- TRBJ1-5 - TRBV18 TGTGCCAGCTCACCCACGGCGGACAGAGTAAATCAGCCCCAGCATTTT CASSPTADRVNQPQHF
- TRBJ1-3 - TRBV19 TGTGCCAGTATGGAGCGGGGTACTGGAAACACCATATATTTT CASMERGTGNTIYF
- TRBJ2-1 TRBD2 TRBV29-1 TGCAGCGTTGTACACCCTAGCGGGAGTTCCTACAATGAGCAGTTCTTC CSVVHPSGSSYNEQFF
- TRBJ1-2 - TRBV19 TGTGCCAGTAGTACTACAGGGTTGGATGGCTACACCTTC CASSTTGLDGYTF
- TRBJ2-5 - TRBV19 TGTGCCAGTAGTCGTACCCGGGGGGCCCAAGAGACCCAGTACTTC CASSRTRGAQETQYF
once TRBJ1-5 TRBD1 TRBV19 TGTGCCAGTAGTATAACAGGGGGAGTCGATAGCAATCAGCCCCAGCATTTT CASSITGGVDSNQPQHF
- TRBJ1-1 TRBD1 TRBV12-5 TGTGCTAGTGGCAGAGATAGGGACAGGTGGGACACTGAAGCTTTCTTT CASGRDRDRWDTEAFF
- TRBJ1-1 - TRBV7-2 TGTGCCAGCAGCTCTCAGACAGGACTCACTGAAGCTTTCTTT CASSSQTGLTEAFF
- TRBJ1-5 TRBD1 TRBV6-5 TGTGCCAGCCGACAGGGGGAAAATCAGCCCCAGCATTTT CASRQGENQPQHF
- TRBJ2-1 TRBD1 TRBV9 TGTGCCAGCAGCGTCGCAACAGGGGGGTACAATGAGCAGTTCTTC CASSVATGGYNEQFF
- TRBJ2-7 TRBD1 TRBV5-1 TGCGCCAGCAGCCCCGGACAGGGAGAAGTCTCCTACGAGCAGTACTTC CASSPGQGEVSYEQYF
- TRBJ1-4 - TRBV6-2/TRBV6-3 TGTGCCAGCAGTAGCCCCCTCGGGGGTGGGAACGAAAAACTGTTTTTT CASSSPLGGGNEKLFF
- TRBJ2-5 - TRBV6-4 TGTGCCAGCAGTGCCAGACTAGGAGAGACCCAGTACTTC CASSARLGETQYF
- TRBJ2-1 TRBD2 TRBV5-4 TGTGCCAGCAGCTTGGCCGGGACTAGTAGGGATGAGCAGTTCTTC CASSLAGTSRDEQFF
- TRBJ2-5 TRBD2 TRBV3-1/TRBV3-2 TGTGCCAGCCCTGTAGATTGGACCGGGACTAGCGTCAAGACCCAGTACTTC CASPVDWTGTSVKTQYF
- TRBJ1-2 - TRBV27 TGTGCCAGTGGGAATCGGGGGTGGGACTATGGCTACACCTTC CASGNRGWDYGYTF
- TRBJ1-2 TRBD1 TRBV7-8 TGTGCCAGCAGCCCGATGACAGGGGTAACTCCGGGAGGCTACACCTTC CASSPMTGVTPGGYTF
- TRBJ1-2 TRBD1 TRBV4-2 TGTGCCAGCAGCCCACCCGGGACAGTGATCTATGGCTACACCTTC CASSPPGTVIYGYTF
- TRBJ1-1 TRBD1 TRBV29-1 TGCAGCGTTGATCATAGGGACAGGGGACGGGGGACTGAAGCTTTCTTT CSVDHRDRGRGTEAFF
- TRBJ1-1 TRBD1 TRBV5-8 TGTGCCAGCAGCTGGGGTAGGGGGCTCACTGAAGCTTTCTTT CASSWGRGLTEAFF
- TRBJ2-3 - TRBV15 TGTGCCACCAGCAGAGGAAAGGTCGGGGTCGGTCAGACAGATACGCAGTATTTT CATSRGKVGVGQTDTQYF
- TRBJ2-7 TRBD1 TRBV5-1 TGCGCCAGCAGCTTGGCACCGGGACAGGGCTACGAGCAGTACTTC CASSLAPGQGYEQYF
- TRBJ1-4 TRBD1 TRBV2 TGTGCCAGCGGACAGGGGTTAGGGGAAAAACTGTTTTTT CASGQGLGEKLFF
- TRBJ1-2 - TRBV19 TGTGCCAGTAGTCGGATGGAGCTCTATGGCTACACCTTC CASSRMELYGYTF
- TRBJ2-1 - TRBV10-2 TGCGCCAGCAGTGAGCTCGGCTCCTACAATGAGCAGTTCTTC CASSELGSYNEQFF
- TRBJ1-2 - TRBV7-9 TGTGCCAGCAGCAGGGACACTAACTATGGCTACACCTTC CASSRDTNYGYTF
few TRBJ2-3 TRBD1 TRBV6-1 TGTGCCAGCAGTGAATACGGTCGGGCGACAGGGGATAGGGATACGCAGTATTTT CASSEYGRATGDRDTQYF
- TRBJ2-7 TRBD2 TRBV5-1 TGCGCCAGCAGCCCATTGACTAGCGGGTCCTACGAGCAGTACTTC CASSPLTSGSYEQYF
- TRBJ2-5 TRBD1 TRBV24-1 TGTGCCACCAGTGGTTACAGGGGAGAGGAGACCCAGTACTTC CATSGYRGEETQYF
- TRBJ2-2 - TRBV9 TGTGCCAGCAGCCCGAGGGGGTCAAGGGTCACCGGGGAGCTGTTTTTT CASSPRGSRVTGELFF
- TRBJ1-1 TRBD1 TRBV5-1 TGCGCCAGCAGCTTGACCCAGGGGGCGCGATCTGGGAGTGAAGCTTTCTTT CASSLTQGARSGSEAFF